This is a list of T cell receptor beta chains from one sample in a study of blood T cell repertoires in COVID-19. Some clones are missing from TCRdb's copy, which holds only in-frame ones; the method was immunoSEQ multiplex PCR. The sample gives roughly 51,000 clones, approximately 90% of which show up once; over 4% is in the top ten. Sequenced input: peripheral blood. The receptors stem from a man between 65 and 79 years old with acute or convalescent COVID-19. The CDR3 runs from the conserved cysteine through the conserved F or W. D genes are given only for firm matches. Clone size, where shown, is once, few, many, or a class for clones that have expanded.

V	D	size	J	length	DNA	CDR3
TRBV10-3	TRBD1	once	TRBJ1-4	14	TGTGCCACCTACGATCAGGGGGCCGGTGAAAAACTGTTTTTT	CATYDQGAGEKLFF
TRBV2	.	.	TRBJ1-1	16	TGTGCCAGCAGTGAAGCGGGGGGGGCCTTGAACACTGAAGCTTTCTTT	CASSEAGGALNTEAFF
TRBV20-1	.	.	TRBJ2-1	11	TGCAGTGCTAGAGAAGTAGCGGATCAGTTCTTC	CSAREVADQFF
TRBV5-1	.	.	TRBJ1-2	17	TGCGCCAGCAGCTTGGCCGGGCAGGGGTCCGTAAACTATGGCTACACCTTC	CASSLAGQGSVNYGYTF
TRBV27	TRBD2	.	TRBJ2-5	14	TGTGCCAGCAGTTTAGGGCTAGCGGAAGAGACCCAGTACTTC	CASSLGLAEETQYF
TRBV7-9	.	.	TRBJ1-3	14	TGTGCCAGCAGCTTAGGGTTTGCCCGCGGCACCATATATTTT	CASSLGFARGTIYF
TRBV9	.	.	TRBJ1-2	13	TGTGCCAGCAAGAACCCTTCTAGGTGGGGCTACACCTTC	CASKNPSRWGYTF
TRBV7-2	TRBD2	.	TRBJ2-2	15	TGTGCCAGCAGCGCCAGCGGGGGCTTCACCGGGGAGCTGTTTTTT	CASSASGGFTGELFF
TRBV16	.	.	TRBJ1-2	17	TGTGCCAGCAGCCAAAGCCACTCCGGGTTGAGGTTGAATGGCTACACCTTC	CASSQSHSGLRLNGYTF
TRBV6-2/TRBV6-3	.	.	TRBJ1-1	14	TGTGCCAGCAGTTTAGGAGGGGTGAACACTGAAGCTTTCTTT	CASSLGGVNTEAFF
TRBV11-2	TRBD1	.	TRBJ1-4	17	TGTGCCAGCAGCTTCGACAGGGGGCGCGCCACTAATGAAAAACTGTTTTTT	CASSFDRGRATNEKLFF
TRBV9	.	.	TRBJ2-5	15	TGTGCCAGCAGCTCCCGGGCCAGGAGGGAGGAGACCCAGTACTTC	CASSSRARREETQYF
TRBV7-9	.	.	TRBJ1-4	14	TGTGCCAGCAGTTTGACAGTTACTAATGAAAAACTGTTTTTT	CASSLTVTNEKLFF
TRBV6-2/TRBV6-3	.	once	TRBJ1-1	15	TGTGCCAGCAGTCCCTCCGGACAGATGAACACTGAAGCTTTCTTT	CASSPSGQMNTEAFF
TRBV6-2/TRBV6-3	.	.	TRBJ2-7	14	TGTGCCAGCAGTTATCGAACAGCTCCCTACGAGCAGTACTTC	CASSYRTAPYEQYF
TRBV11-2	.	.	TRBJ1-4	17	TGTGCCAGCAGCTTAGGCCCATTCGGGGGTGTTAATGAAAAACTGTTTTTT	CASSLGPFGGVNEKLFF
TRBV5-4	.	.	TRBJ1-2	13	TGTGCCAGCAGCGATCTGGGGGGCTATGGCTACACCTTC	CASSDLGGYGYTF
TRBV30	TRBD1	.	TRBJ2-3	13	TGTGCCTGGAGTGTCGGGACAGGGTATACGCAGTATTTT	CAWSVGTGYTQYF
TRBV18	.	.	TRBJ1-5	18	TGTGCCAGCTCACCACTCTCACAGGGAATCCTTAGCAATCAGCCCCAGCATTTT	CASSPLSQGILSNQPQHF
TRBV7-8	TRBD1	.	TRBJ1-3	18	TGTGCCAGCAGCTTAGTAATCGGCTGGGACAGGGCTGGAAACACCATATATTTT	CASSLVIGWDRAGNTIYF
TRBV6-5	.	.	TRBJ2-7	14	TGTGCCAGCGGCCTCTCGGAGTCTTCCTACGAGCAGTACTTC	CASGLSESSYEQYF
TRBV28	.	.	TRBJ1-6	14	TGTGCCAGCAGATCACGGAGAGTAAATTCACCCCTCCACTTT	CASRSRRVNSPLHF
TRBV18	TRBD2	.	TRBJ2-7	12	TGTGCCAGCTCACTTGGGGGGGACGAGCAGTACTTC	CASSLGGDEQYF
TRBV9	TRBD2	once	TRBJ2-3	16	TGTGCCAGCAGCGTAGCTGCGGCTAGCGGGGGGGGTACGCAGTATTTT	CASSVAAASGGGTQYF
TRBV2	.	.	TRBJ1-3	15	TGTGCCAGCAGTCCCTGGACAGTCTCTGGAAACACCATATATTTT	CASSPWTVSGNTIYF
TRBV7-6	.	.	TRBJ2-2	18	TGTGCCAGCAGCTCCCCCCCGGCTCCATCCCAGGACACCGGGGAGCTGTTTTTT	CASSSPPAPSQDTGELFF
TRBV29-1	TRBD1	.	TRBJ1-1	14	TGCAGCGCCATACCAGGGGGCGCGGGAACTGAAGCTTTCTTT	CSAIPGGAGTEAFF
TRBV5-1	.	.	TRBJ1-5	14	TGCGCCAGCAGCTTTGAGGGAAGCAATCAGCCCCAGCATTTT	CASSFEGSNQPQHF
TRBV7-6	.	.	TRBJ2-1	15	TGTGCCAGCAGCTTCTGGGAGAGGTCCTACAATGAGCAGTTCTTC	CASSFWERSYNEQFF